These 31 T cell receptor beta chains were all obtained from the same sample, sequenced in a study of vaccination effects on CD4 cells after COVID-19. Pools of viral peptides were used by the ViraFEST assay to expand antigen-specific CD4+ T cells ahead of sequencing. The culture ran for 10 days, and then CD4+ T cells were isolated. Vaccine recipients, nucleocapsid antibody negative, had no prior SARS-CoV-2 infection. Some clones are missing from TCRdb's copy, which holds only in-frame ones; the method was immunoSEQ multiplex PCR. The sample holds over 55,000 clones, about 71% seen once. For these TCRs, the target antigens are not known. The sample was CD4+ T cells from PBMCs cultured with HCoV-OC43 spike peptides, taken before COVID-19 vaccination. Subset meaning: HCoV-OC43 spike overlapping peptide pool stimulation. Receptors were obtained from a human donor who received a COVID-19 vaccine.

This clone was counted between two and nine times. CDR3 nucleotides: TGTGCCAGCAGCGTAGGTCTAGCGGGGGCCAATGAGCAGTTCTTC. Protein product: CASSVGLAGANEQFF. The rearrangement links TRBV9 to TRBJ2-1; TRBD2 agrees at 10 bases. The germline V gene has CDR1 SGDLS and CDR2 YYNGEE. This CDR3 contains 15 residues. The ends lost 0 bases at V and 6 bases at J; junction bases unmatched: 3.

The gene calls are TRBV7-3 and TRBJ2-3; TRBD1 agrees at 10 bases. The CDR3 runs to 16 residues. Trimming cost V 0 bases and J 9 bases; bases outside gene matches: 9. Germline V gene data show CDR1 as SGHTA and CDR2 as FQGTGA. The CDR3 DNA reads TGTGCCAGCAGCTTAACATCTACGGGACAGGGGCTCACGCAGTATTTT. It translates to CASSLTSTGQGLTQYF. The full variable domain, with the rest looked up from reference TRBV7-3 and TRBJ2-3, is GAGVSQTPSNKVTEKGKYVELRCDPISGHTALYWYRQSLGQGPEFLIYFQGTGAADDSGLPNDRFFAVRPEGSVSTLKIQRTERGDSAVYLCASSLTSTGQGLTQYFGPGTRLTVL.

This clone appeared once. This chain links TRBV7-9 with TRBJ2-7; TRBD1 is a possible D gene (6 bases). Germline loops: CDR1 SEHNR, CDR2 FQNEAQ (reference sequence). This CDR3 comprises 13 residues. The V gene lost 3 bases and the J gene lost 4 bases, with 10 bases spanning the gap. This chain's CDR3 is CASSFTGSYEQYV. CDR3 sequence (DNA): TGTGCCAGCAGCTTCACAGGGAGTTACGAGCAGTACGTC.

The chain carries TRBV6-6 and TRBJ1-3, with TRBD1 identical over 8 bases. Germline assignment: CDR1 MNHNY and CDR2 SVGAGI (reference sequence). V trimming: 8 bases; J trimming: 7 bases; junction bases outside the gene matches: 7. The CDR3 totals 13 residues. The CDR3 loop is CASRQGARNTIYF. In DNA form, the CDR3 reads TGTGCCAGCCGTCAGGGGGCCCGGAACACCATATATTTT.

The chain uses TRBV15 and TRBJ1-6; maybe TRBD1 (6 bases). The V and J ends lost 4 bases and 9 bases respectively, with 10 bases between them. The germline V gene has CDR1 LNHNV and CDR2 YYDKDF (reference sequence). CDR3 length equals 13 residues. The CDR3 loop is CATSTTGSSPLHF. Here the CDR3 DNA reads TGTGCCACCAGCACCACAGGGAGTTCACCCCTCCACTTT.

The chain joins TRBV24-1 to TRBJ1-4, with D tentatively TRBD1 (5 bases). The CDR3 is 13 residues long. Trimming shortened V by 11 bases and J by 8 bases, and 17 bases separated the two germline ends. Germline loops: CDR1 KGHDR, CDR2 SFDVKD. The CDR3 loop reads CARLLGDSEKLFF. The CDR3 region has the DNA TGTGCCAGGCTCTTGGGGGATTCAGAAAAACTGTTTTTT.

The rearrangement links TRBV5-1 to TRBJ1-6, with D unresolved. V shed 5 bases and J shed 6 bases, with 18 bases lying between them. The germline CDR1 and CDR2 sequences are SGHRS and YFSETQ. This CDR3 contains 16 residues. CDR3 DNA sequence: TGCGCCAGCAGAGCGAAGTACTTTGGCAGTAATTCACCCCTCCACTTT. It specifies CASRAKYFGSNSPLHF.

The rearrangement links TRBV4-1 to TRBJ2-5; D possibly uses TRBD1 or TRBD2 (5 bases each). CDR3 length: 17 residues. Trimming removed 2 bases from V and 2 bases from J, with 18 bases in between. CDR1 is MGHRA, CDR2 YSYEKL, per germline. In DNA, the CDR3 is TGCGCCAGCAGCCAATCCACCGGGGCTCCAGGACAAGAGACCCAGTACTTC. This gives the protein CASSQSTGAPGQETQYF.

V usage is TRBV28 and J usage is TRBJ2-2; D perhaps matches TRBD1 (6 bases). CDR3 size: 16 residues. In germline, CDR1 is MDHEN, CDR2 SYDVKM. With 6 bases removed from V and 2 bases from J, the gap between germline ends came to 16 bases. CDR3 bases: TGTGCCAGCAGGGTCCCTATGGGACATAACACCGGGGAGCTGTTTTTT. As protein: CASRVPMGHNTGELFF.

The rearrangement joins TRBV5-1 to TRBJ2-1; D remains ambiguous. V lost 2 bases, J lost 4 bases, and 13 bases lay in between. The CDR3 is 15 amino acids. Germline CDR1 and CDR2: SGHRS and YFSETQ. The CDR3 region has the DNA TGCGCCAGCAGCTTCACTCCAACGACTTACAATGAGCAGTTCTTC. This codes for CASSFTPTTYNEQFF.

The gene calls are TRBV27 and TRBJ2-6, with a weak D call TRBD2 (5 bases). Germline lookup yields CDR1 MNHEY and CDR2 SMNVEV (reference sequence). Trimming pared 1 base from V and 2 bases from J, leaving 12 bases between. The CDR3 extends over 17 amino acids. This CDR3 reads CASSLLPRGTGANVLTF. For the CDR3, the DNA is TGTGCCAGCAGTTTATTACCCCGGGGAACTGGGGCCAACGTCCTGACTTTC.

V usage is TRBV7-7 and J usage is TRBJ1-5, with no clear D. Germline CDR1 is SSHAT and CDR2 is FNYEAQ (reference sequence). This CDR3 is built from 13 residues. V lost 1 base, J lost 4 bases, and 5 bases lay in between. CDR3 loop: CASSLDRNQPQHF. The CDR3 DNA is TGTGCCAGCAGCTTAGACCGTAATCAGCCCCAGCATTTT.

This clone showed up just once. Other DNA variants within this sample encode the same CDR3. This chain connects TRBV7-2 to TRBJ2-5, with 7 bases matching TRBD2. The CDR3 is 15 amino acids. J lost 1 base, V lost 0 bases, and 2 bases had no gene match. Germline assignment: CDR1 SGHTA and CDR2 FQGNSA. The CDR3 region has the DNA TGTGCCAGCAGCTTAGCCGGGGGGTCCCAAGAGACCCAGTACTTC. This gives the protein CASSLAGGSQETQYF.

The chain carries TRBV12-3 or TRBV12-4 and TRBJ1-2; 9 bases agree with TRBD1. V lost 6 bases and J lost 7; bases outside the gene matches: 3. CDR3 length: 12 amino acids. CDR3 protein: CASRADRGGYTF. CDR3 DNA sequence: TGTGCCAGCAGAGCGGACAGGGGTGGCTACACCTTC.

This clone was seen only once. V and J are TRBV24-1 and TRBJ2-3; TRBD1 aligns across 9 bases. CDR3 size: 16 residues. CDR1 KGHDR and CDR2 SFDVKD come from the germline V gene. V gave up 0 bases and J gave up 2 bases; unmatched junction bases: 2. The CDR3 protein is CATSDLGQGNTDTQYF. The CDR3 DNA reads TGTGCCACCAGTGATTTGGGACAGGGGAACACAGATACGCAGTATTTT.

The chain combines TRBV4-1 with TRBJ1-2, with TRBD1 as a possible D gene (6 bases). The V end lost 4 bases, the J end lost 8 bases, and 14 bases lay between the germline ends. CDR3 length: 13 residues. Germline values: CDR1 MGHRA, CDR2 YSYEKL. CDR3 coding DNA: TGCGCCAGCAGCCGGCAGGGGAAATCGGGCTACACCTTC. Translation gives CASSRQGKSGYTF.

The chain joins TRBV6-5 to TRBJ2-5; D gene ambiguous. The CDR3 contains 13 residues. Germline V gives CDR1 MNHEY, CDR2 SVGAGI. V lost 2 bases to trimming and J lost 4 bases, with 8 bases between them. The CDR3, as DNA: TGTGCCAGCAGTTACGGCCGTGGAGAGACCCAGTACTTC. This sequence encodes CASSYGRGETQYF.

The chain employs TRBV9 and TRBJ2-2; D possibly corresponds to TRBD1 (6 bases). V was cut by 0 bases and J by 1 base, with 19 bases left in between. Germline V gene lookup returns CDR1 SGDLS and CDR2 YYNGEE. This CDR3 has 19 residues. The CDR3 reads CASSVDSGGGGQNTGELFF. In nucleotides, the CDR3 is TGTGCCAGCAGCGTAGACTCCGGAGGTGGGGGACAGAACACCGGGGAGCTGTTTTTT.

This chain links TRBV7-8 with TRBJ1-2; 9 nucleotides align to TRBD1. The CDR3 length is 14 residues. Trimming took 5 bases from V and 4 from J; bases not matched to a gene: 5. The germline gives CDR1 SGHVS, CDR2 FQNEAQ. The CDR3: CASSRDRDSYGYTF. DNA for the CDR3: TGTGCCAGCAGCCGGGACAGGGATTCCTATGGCTACACCTTC.

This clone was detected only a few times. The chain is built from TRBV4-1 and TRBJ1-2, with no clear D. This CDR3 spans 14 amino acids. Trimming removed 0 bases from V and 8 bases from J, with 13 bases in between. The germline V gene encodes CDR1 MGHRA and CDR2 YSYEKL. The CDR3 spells CASSQDRSVGGYTF. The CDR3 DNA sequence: TGCGCCAGCAGCCAAGATCGGTCGGTCGGCGGCTACACCTTC.

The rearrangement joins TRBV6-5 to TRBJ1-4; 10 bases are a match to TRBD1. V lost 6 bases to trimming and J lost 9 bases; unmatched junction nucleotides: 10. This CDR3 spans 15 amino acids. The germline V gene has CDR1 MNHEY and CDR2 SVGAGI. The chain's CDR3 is CASRPPGQGQQKLFF. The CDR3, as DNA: TGTGCCAGCAGGCCTCCGGGACAGGGGCAGCAAAAACTGTTTTTT.

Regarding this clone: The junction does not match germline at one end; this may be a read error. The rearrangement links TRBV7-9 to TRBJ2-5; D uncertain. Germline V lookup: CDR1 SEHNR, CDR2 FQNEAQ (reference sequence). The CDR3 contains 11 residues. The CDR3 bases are TGTGCCAGCAGTCAGTCGGAGATCCAGTACTTC. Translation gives CASSQSEIQYF.

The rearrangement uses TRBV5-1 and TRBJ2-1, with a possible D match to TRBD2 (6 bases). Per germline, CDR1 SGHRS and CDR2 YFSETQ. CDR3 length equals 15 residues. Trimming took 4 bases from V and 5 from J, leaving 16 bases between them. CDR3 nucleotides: TGCGCCAGCAGCAGCACCGGGACTGTTAACAATGAGCAGTTCTTC. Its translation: CASSSTGTVNNEQFF.

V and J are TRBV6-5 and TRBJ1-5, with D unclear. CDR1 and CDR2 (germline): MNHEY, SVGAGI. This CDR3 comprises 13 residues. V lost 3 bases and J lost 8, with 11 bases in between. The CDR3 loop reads CASSYDGLEPQHF. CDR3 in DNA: TGTGCCAGCAGTTATGACGGATTAGAGCCCCAGCATTTT.

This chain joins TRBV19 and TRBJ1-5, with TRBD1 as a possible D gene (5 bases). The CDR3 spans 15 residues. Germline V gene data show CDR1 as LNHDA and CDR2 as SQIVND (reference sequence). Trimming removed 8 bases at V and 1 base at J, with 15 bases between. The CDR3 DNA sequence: TGTGCCAGTCACTCAGGGAGAGTGAGCAATCAGCCCCAGCATTTT. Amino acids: CASHSGRVSNQPQHF.

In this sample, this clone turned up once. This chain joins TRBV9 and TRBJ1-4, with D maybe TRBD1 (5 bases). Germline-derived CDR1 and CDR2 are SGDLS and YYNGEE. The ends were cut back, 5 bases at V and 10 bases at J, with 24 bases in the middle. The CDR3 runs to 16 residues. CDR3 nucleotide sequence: TGTGCCAGCAGTGTCCCCGATGGGAGGGGTGAGGGAAAACTGTTTTTT. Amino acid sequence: CASSVPDGRGEGKLFF.

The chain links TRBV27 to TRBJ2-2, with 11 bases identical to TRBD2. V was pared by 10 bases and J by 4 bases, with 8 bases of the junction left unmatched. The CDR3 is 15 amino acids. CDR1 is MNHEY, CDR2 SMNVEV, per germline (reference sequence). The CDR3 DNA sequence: TGTGCCACCTTTAGCGGGGGGGCCGTCACCGGGGAGCTGTTTTTT. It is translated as CATFSGGAVTGELFF.

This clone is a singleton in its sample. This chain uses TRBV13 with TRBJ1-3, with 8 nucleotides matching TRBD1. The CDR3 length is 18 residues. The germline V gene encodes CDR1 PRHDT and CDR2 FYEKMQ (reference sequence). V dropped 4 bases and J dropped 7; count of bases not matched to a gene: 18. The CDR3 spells CASSSWSPDRVIGNTIYF. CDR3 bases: TGTGCCAGCAGCTCCTGGAGCCCGGACAGGGTGATTGGGAACACCATATATTTT.

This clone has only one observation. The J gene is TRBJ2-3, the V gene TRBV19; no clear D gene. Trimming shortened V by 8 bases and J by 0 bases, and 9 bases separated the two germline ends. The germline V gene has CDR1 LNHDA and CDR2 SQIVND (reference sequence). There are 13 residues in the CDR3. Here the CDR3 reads CASGPRSTDTQYF. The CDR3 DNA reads TGTGCCAGTGGGCCGAGAAGCACAGATACGCAGTATTTT.

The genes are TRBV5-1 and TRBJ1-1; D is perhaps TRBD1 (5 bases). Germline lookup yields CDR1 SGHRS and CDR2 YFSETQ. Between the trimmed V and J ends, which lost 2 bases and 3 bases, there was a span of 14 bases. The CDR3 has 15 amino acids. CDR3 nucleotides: TGCGCCAGCAGCTTCGGAGGGGTTCTATACACTGAAGCTTTCTTT. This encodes CASSFGGVLYTEAFF.

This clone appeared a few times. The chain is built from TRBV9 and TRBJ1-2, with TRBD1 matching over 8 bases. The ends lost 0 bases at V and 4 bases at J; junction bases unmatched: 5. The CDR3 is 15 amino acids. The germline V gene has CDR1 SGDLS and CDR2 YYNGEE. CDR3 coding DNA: TGTGCCAGCAGCGTAGGGCTAGGACAGGGCTATGGCTACACCTTC. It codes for CASSVGLGQGYGYTF. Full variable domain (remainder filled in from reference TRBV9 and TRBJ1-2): DSGVTQTPKHLITATGQRVTLRCSPRSGDLSVYWYQQSLDQGLQFLIQYYNGEERAKGNILERFSAQQFPDLHSELNLSSLELGDSALYFCASSVGLGQGYGYTFGSGTRLTVV.